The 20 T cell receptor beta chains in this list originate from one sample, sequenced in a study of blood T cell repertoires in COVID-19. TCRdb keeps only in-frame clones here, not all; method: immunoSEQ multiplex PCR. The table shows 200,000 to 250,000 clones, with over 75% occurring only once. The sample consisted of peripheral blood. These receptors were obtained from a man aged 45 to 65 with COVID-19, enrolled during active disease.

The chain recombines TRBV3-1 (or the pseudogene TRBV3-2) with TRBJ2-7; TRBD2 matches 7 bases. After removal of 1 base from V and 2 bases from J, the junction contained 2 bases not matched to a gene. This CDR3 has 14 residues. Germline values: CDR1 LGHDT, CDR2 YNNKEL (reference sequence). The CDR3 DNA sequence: TGTGCCAGCAGCCAAGGGGGGGGAACCTACGAGCAGTACTTC. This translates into CASSQGGGTYEQYF.

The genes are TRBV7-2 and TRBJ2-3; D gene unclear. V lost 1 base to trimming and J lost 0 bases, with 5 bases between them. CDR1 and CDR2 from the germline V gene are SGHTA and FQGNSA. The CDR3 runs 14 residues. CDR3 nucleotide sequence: TGTGCCAGCAGCTTAGTTACTAGCACAGATACGCAGTATTTT. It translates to CASSLVTSTDTQYF.

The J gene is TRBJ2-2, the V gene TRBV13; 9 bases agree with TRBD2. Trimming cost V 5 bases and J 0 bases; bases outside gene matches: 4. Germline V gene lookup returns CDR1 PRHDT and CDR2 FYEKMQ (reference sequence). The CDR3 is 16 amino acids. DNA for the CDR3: TGTGCCAGCAGCCCCGGACTAGCGCCGAACACCGGGGAGCTGTTTTTT. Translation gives CASSPGLAPNTGELFF.

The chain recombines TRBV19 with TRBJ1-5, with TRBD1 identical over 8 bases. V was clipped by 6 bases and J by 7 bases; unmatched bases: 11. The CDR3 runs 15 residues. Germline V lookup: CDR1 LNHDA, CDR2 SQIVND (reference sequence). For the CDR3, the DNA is TGTGCCAGTAGCCCTCTCGACAGGGGAGGACAGCCCCAGCATTTT. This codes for CASSPLDRGGQPQHF.

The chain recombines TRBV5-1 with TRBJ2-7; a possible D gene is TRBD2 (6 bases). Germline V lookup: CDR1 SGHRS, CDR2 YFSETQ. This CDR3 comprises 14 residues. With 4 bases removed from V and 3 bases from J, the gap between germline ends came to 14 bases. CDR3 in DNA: TGCGCCAGCAGCGACGAAGGGAGGAGCTACGAGCAGTACTTC. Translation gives CASSDEGRSYEQYF.

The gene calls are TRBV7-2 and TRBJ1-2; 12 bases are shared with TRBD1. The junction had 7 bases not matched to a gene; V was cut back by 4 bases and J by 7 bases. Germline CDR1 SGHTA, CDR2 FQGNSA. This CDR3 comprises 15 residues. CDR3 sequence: CASSSGQGALSGYTF. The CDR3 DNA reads TGTGCCAGCAGCTCGGGACAGGGGGCGCTTTCTGGCTACACCTTC. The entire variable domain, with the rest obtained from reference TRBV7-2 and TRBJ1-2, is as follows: GAGVSQSPSNKVTEKGKDVELRCDPISGHTALYWYRQSLGQGLEFLIYFQGNSAPDKSGLPSDRFSAERTGGSVSTLTIQRTQQEDSAVYLCASSSGQGALSGYTFGSGTRLTVV.

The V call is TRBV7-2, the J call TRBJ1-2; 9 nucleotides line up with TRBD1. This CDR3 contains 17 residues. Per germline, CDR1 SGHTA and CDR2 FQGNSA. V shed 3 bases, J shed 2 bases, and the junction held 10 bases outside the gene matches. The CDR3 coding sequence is TGTGCCAGCAGCTTGGAAGAATACAGGGGGCTGAACTATGGCTACACCTTC. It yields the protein CASSLEEYRGLNYGYTF.

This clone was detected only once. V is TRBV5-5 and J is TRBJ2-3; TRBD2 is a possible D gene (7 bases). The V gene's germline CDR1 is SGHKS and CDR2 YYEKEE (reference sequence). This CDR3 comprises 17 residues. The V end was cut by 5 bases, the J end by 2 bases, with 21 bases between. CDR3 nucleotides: TGTGCCAGCAGAAACGGGCCGGCGGGGGCCACCACAGATACGCAGTATTTT. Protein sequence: CASRNGPAGATTDTQYF.

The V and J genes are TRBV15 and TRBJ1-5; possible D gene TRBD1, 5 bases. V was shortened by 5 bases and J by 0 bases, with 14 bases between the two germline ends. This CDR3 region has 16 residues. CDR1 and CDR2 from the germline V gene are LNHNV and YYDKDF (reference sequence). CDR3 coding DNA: TGTGCCACCAGCCCCTGGACACCTTATAGCAATCAGCCCCAGCATTTT. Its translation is CATSPWTPYSNQPQHF.

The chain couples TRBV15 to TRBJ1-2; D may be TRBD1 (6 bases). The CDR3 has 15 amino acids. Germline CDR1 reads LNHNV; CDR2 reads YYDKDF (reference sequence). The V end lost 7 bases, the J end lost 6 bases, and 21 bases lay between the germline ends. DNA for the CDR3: TGTGCCACCAACGATGTACAGGGAGCTAGGGATGGCTACACCTTC. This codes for CATNDVQGARDGYTF.

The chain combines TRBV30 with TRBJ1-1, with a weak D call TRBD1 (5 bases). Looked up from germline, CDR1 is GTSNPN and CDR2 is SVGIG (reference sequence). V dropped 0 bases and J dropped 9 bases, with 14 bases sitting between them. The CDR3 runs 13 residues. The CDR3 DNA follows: TGTGCCTGGAGTGTACAGGTGCAGAATAAAGCTTTCTTT. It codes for CAWSVQVQNKAFF. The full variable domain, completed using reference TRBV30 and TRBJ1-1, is SQTIHQWPATLVQPVGSPLSLECTVEGTSNPNLYWYRQAAGRGLQLLFYSVGIGQISSEVPQNLSASRPQDRQFILSSKKLLLSDSGFYLCAWSVQVQNKAFFGQGTRLTVV.

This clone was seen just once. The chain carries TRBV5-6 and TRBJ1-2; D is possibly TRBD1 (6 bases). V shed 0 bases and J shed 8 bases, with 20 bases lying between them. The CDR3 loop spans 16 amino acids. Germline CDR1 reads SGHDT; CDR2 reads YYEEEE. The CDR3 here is CASSLVAVQGLRGYTF. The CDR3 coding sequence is TGTGCCAGCAGCTTGGTAGCAGTTCAGGGGTTAAGAGGCTACACCTTC.

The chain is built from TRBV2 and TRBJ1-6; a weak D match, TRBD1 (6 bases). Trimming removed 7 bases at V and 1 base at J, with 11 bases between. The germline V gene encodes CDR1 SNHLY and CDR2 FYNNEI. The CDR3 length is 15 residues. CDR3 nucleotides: TGTGCCAGCACCTTAACAGGGTCCTATAATTCACCCCTCCACTTT. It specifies CASTLTGSYNSPLHF.

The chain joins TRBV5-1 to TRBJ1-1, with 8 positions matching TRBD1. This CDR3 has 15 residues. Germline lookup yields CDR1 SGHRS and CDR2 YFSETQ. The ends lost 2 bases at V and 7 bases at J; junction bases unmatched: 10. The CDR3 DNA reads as TGCGCCAGCAGCTTAGGGGGCCAGGGGGCGGGTGAAGCTTTCTTT. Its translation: CASSLGGQGAGEAFF.

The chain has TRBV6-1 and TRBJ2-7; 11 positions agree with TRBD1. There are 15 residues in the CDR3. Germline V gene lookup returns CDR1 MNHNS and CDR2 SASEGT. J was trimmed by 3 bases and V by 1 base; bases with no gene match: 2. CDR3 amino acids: CASSEGGTGGYEQYF. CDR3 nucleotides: TGTGCCAGCAGTGAAGGGGGGACAGGGGGCTACGAGCAGTACTTC.

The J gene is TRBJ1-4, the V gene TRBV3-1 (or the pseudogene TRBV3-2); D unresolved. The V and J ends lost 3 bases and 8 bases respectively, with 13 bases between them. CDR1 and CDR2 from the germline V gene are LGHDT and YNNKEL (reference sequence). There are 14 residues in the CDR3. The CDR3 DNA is TGTGCCAGCAGCCAGTCTACCCGGGTAGAAAAACTGTTTTTT. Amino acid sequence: CASSQSTRVEKLFF.

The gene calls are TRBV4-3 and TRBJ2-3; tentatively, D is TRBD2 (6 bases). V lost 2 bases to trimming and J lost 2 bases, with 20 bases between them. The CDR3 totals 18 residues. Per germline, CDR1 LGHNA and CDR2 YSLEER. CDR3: CASSQRASAGRSTDTQYF. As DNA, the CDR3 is TGCGCCAGCAGCCAACGAGCTAGCGCGGGTAGGTCCACAGATACGCAGTATTTT.

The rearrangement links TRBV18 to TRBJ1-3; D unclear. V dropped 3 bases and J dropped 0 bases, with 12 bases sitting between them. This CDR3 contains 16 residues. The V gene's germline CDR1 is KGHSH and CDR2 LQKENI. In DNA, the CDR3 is TGTGCCAGCTCACCCTCCTCCACGAGCTCTGGAAACACCATATATTTT. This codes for CASSPSSTSSGNTIYF.

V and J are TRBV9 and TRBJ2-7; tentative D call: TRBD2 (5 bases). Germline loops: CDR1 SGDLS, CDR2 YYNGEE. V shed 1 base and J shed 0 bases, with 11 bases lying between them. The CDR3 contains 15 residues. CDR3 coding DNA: TGTGCCAGCAGCGTAATGGACTCGAGCTCCTACGAGCAGTACTTC. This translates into CASSVMDSSSYEQYF.

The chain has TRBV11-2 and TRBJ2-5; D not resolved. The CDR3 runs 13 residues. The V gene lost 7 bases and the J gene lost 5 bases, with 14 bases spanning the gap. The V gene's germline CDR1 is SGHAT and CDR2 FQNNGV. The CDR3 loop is CASNPLDVETQYF. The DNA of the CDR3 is TGTGCCAGCAACCCCTTAGATGTGGAGACCCAGTACTTC.